Sequencing of this T cell receptor beta chain was carried out in a study of tumor-infiltrating lymphocytes in localized non-small cell lung cancer. Study-wide context: Each patient gave resected tumor and non-adjacent uninvolved lung tissue. Regarding the study as a whole: TCR sequencing covered a subset of patients with enough tissue. Higher tumor T cell infiltration than in uninvolved lung was supported by TCRbeta sequencing.

Produced via immunoSEQ multiplex PCR; TCRdb's table is partial and in-frame only. The data show about 22,000 clones, nearly 80% seen once. Germline trimming cut 2 bases from V and 0 bases from J; bases unmatched to any gene: 4. The germline V gene encodes CDR1 SGHVS and CDR2 FNYEAQ. The CDR3 contains 16 residues. On this clone itself: Its antigen is still unknown.

This chain uses TRBV7-6 with TRBJ2-1, with 7 nucleotides matching TRBD2. Sequenced sample: lung tumor tissue. This receptor was obtained from a human donor with non-small cell lung cancer. The CDR3 bases are TGTGCCAGCAGCTTAATGGGCGGGAGCTCCTACAATGAGCAGTTCTTC. Translation: CASSLMGGSSYNEQFF.